One and the same sample provided the 5 T cell receptor beta chains below, sequenced in a study of cytomegalovirus exposure and HLA in healthy donors. The PCR ran on 60 Vbeta and 13 Jbeta primers. Sequencing was performed with immunoSEQ multiplex PCR; in TCRdb, only in-frame clones are kept and a portion is missing. The top ten clones hold 4.8% of a sample with 150,000 to 200,000 clones, approximately 80% of them seen once. Material: PBMCs. All receptors come from a man aged 18 to 30 in good health and CMV-seronegative.

This clone has more than one count but fewer than ten. J is TRBJ1-1 and V is TRBV4-1; possibly TRBD1 for D (5 bases). Trimming cost V 3 bases and J 6 bases, with 17 bases left between them. The CDR3 is 15 amino acids. Germline assignment: CDR1 MGHRA and CDR2 YSYEKL. CDR3 sequence reads: CASSHPYQGRAEAFF. CDR3 coding DNA: TGCGCCAGCAGCCATCCCTATCAGGGTAGGGCTGAAGCTTTCTTT.

The rearrangement links TRBV6-5 to TRBJ1-2, with no clear D. Looked up from germline, CDR1 is MNHEY and CDR2 is SVGAGI. The V and J ends lost 6 bases and 8 bases respectively, with 10 bases between them. This CDR3 contains 11 residues. The CDR3 reads CASSNTEGYTF. CDR3 nucleotides: TGTGCCAGCAGCAACACCGAAGGCTACACCTTC.

The chain is built from TRBV19 and TRBJ1-3; possible D gene TRBD1, 5 bases. V lost 0 bases and J lost 3, with 15 bases in between. The V gene's germline CDR1 is LNHDA and CDR2 SQIVND (reference sequence). The CDR3 is 17 amino acids. The CDR3, as DNA: TGTGCCAGTAGTATAGAAGGCGGGGCCGATGGTGGAAACACCATATATTTT. Its translation is CASSIEGGADGGNTIYF.

V usage is TRBV7-3 and J usage is TRBJ2-1; 14 nucleotides align to TRBD2. J gave up 9 bases and V 5 bases, and 12 bases lay outside the gene matches. Per the germline V gene, CDR1 is SGHTA and CDR2 is FQGTGA. The CDR3 loop spans 17 amino acids. The CDR3 nucleotides are TGTGCCAGCAGCCCGACAGCGGGACTAGCGGGAGCAGGTGAGCAGTTCTTC. It encodes CASSPTAGLAGAGEQFF.

V and J are TRBV6-6 and TRBJ1-1; D gene unclear. Germline lookup yields CDR1 MNHNY and CDR2 SVGAGI (reference sequence). This CDR3 spans 12 amino acids. The V and J ends lost 6 bases and 5 bases respectively, with 10 bases between them. CDR3 DNA: TGTGCCAGCAGAGCTAGAATTACTGAAGCTTTCTTT. It codes for CASRARITEAFF.